This entry describes one T cell receptor beta chain. What this receptor recognizes is not known. Within one base of it there is no much larger clone, and no base qualities were kept. One collaborating source in Seattle enrolled patients while the patients were actively infected and followed the patients over time throughout the course of disease. Whole blood was collected in K2EDTA tubes by collaborating institutions according to the institutions' own protocols. For TCRbeta analysis, collaborators shipped samples as frozen whole blood, isolated PBMCs, or DNA extracted from either of those sample types. The immunoSEQ Assay, a bias-controlled multiplex PCR, was used to amplify TCRbeta CDR3 regions from genomic DNA. Turning to the authors' computational methods: Nucleated cell counts per sample were estimated from amplification of reference gene primers within the assay. To quantify the absolute abundance of each unique TCRbeta CDR3 rearrangement, sequence reads were collapsed and filtered. For each sample, productive Simpson clonality was calculated by taking the square root of Simpson's diversity index across productive rearrangements. TCRdb retrieved this table from immuneACCESS and kept in-frame rearrangements only. Not all clones are present; in checked studies, unresolved V genes account for under half, and no reason is known for the remainder. V, J and clone size are those of that table, while D and trimming were read from the DNA. In all, the sample holds 300,000 to 350,000 clones, and 90% of those were seen once. The top ten constitute around 0.96% of the sample.

The data are from a study of blood T cell repertoires in COVID-19 (dated by TCRdb to 2018 to 2021). About the study as a whole: Samples from collaborators originated in the United States, Italy and Spain and spanned both the acute and convalescent phases of COVID-19. The prospective study material was composed of cDNA or gDNA derived from T cells, B-cell-depleted T cells, or PBMCs. The dataset comprised deeply sampled blood TCRbeta repertoires from subjects exposed to, actively infected with, or recovered from COVID-19. A freely available public database, intended as a resource for researchers studying the immune response to SARS-CoV-2, is where the repertoires were released. Samples came from the ongoing ImmuneRACE study (first 160 participants) plus 1,254 subjects from 6 global collaborators. Nearly every sample came with metadata listing a de-identified subject ID, COVID-19 status, age in years and sex. Where available, HLA class I and class II types were obtained from metadata supplied by the sample provider rather than from assay-based typing.

On the study overall, not on this receptor specifically: The amount of clinical and demographic metadata varied by source and participant and was provided uncurated.

The CDR3 numbers 14 residues from cysteine through phenylalanine. Kept here is only the CDR3 DNA, which spans 42 bases and is read in frame from base 1. V lost 10 bases and J lost 4 bases, and the count of bases not matched to a germline gene is 8. The germline V gene specifies SNHLY as CDR1 and FYNNEI as CDR2. The sequence was obtained from a woman aged 35 to 49 with COVID-19, enrolled during active disease. Sequencing was carried out using peripheral blood. The rearranged segments are TRBV2 and TRBJ1-1, and 11 junctional nucleotides match TRBD1. The encoded CDR3 is CATKDRGRSTEAFF. The sequence in DNA is TGTGCCACCAAGGACAGGGGGCGAAGCACTGAAGCTTTCTTT.